The rows below give T cell receptor beta chains drawn from one sample of a study of monozygotic twins with inflammatory bowel disease. TCRdb re-called the 5' RACE reads and gives one entry per CDR3 protein, without DNA. In total, the table holds more than 300,000 distinct CDR3 sequences. Sequencing was performed on blood. These receptors were collected from a human donor with ulcerative colitis or Crohn's disease, or a healthy co-twin of an affected twin (not recorded which). Both conserved end residues are part of each CDR3. Fields, in order: V gene, J gene, CDR3 protein.

V gene: TRBV3-1
J gene: TRBJ2-1
CDR3 protein: CASSQVDIDNEQFF

V gene: TRBV19
J gene: TRBJ2-3
CDR3 protein: CASSGTDSTDTQYF

V gene: TRBV11-2
J gene: TRBJ2-3
CDR3 protein: CASSIRVTSTDTQYF

V gene: TRBV9
J gene: TRBJ2-3
CDR3 protein: CASSVPALSTDTQYF

V gene: TRBV7-2
J gene: TRBJ2-5
CDR3 protein: CASSRGGWQETQYF

V gene: TRBV3-1
J gene: TRBJ2-5
CDR3 protein: CASSQDGASEETQYF

V gene: TRBV5-1
J gene: TRBJ1-2
CDR3 protein: CASSLGRPLTGYTF

V gene: TRBV5-1
J gene: TRBJ2-7
CDR3 protein: CASSLVGVAYEQYF

V gene: TRBV10-3
J gene: TRBJ2-5
CDR3 protein: CAIRGQGAQETQYF

V gene: TRBV10-3
J gene: TRBJ1-1
CDR3 protein: CAISEPRGARGGRAFF

V gene: TRBV14
J gene: TRBJ2-7
CDR3 protein: CASSQGRTARGTYEQYF

V gene: TRBV29-1
J gene: TRBJ2-3
CDR3 protein: CSVRDTLLWYF

V gene: TRBV11-2
J gene: TRBJ2-1
CDR3 protein: CASSHYRGAYNEQFF

V gene: TRBV7-2
J gene: TRBJ2-5
CDR3 protein: CASSQAWAETQYF

V gene: TRBV28
J gene: TRBJ2-7
CDR3 protein: CASFGAPSYEQYF

V gene: TRBV20-1
J gene: TRBJ2-2
CDR3 protein: CSATGLKSNTGELFF

V gene: TRBV6-6
J gene: TRBJ1-2
CDR3 protein: CASTGTNILDTF

V gene: TRBV19
J gene: TRBJ2-5
CDR3 protein: CASSMIIQETQYF

V gene: TRBV5-4
J gene: TRBJ2-3
CDR3 protein: CASSPRGGGKDTQYF

V gene: TRBV3-1
J gene: TRBJ2-1
CDR3 protein: CASSQSGESYNEQFF

V gene: TRBV20-1
J gene: TRBJ2-5
CDR3 protein: CSARPYFSGGEQTQYF

V gene: TRBV7-8
J gene: TRBJ1-6
CDR3 protein: CASSLDSRIGNSPLHF

V gene: TRBV27
J gene: TRBJ2-7
CDR3 protein: CASSLDPHEQYF

V gene: TRBV12-3/TRBV12-4
J gene: TRBJ1-2
CDR3 protein: CASRGEIGLGSYTF

V gene: TRBV5-1
J gene: TRBJ1-1
CDR3 protein: CASSPGQATEAFF

V gene: TRBV20-1
J gene: TRBJ1-5
CDR3 protein: CSARAMGLGSNQPQHF

V gene: TRBV4-1
J gene: TRBJ2-7
CDR3 protein: CASSQEGTSGGQGYEQYF

V gene: TRBV12-5
J gene: TRBJ2-1
CDR3 protein: CASGSGAATNEQFF

V gene: TRBV21-1
J gene: TRBJ1-1
CDR3 protein: CASSKAGQGPAFF

V gene: TRBV12-3/TRBV12-4
J gene: TRBJ2-2
CDR3 protein: CASRVAGGRSGELFF

V gene: TRBV25-1
J gene: TRBJ2-5
CDR3 protein: CASSEQDAEETQYF

V gene: TRBV5-1
J gene: TRBJ1-1
CDR3 protein: CASSLQDTEAFF

V gene: TRBV4-3
J gene: TRBJ2-5
CDR3 protein: CASSQDTGVRETQYF

V gene: TRBV4-3
J gene: TRBJ1-2
CDR3 protein: CASSQVGQGSGYTF

V gene: TRBV5-1
J gene: TRBJ2-1
CDR3 protein: CASSPWTSGGPYNEQFF

V gene: TRBV30
J gene: TRBJ2-3
CDR3 protein: CAWSGLAGARDTQYF

V gene: TRBV7-9
J gene: TRBJ2-5
CDR3 protein: CASSPLLAGYQETQYF

V gene: TRBV5-1
J gene: TRBJ2-1
CDR3 protein: CASKLLAGGRNNEQFF

V gene: TRBV3-1
J gene: TRBJ1-1
CDR3 protein: CASSQNGDESEAFF

V gene: TRBV7-2
J gene: TRBJ2-7
CDR3 protein: CASSRRQGQRDEQYF

V gene: TRBV27
J gene: TRBJ2-1
CDR3 protein: CASSSGLELNEQFF

V gene: TRBV5-1
J gene: TRBJ2-2
CDR3 protein: CASSSGVITNTGELFF

V gene: TRBV2
J gene: TRBJ2-5
CDR3 protein: CASSELTAQETQYF

V gene: TRBV20-1
J gene: TRBJ2-2
CDR3 protein: CSAPRKGNTGELFF

V gene: TRBV5-1
J gene: TRBJ2-1
CDR3 protein: CASSILTTGINEQFF

V gene: TRBV13
J gene: TRBJ2-5
CDR3 protein: CASSSPTGKETQYF

V gene: TRBV7-2
J gene: TRBJ2-7
CDR3 protein: CASSFRTADSYEQYF

V gene: TRBV12-3/TRBV12-4
J gene: TRBJ2-5
CDR3 protein: CASSLGGPTGGQETQYF

V gene: TRBV9
J gene: TRBJ1-4
CDR3 protein: CASSVAPENPGEKLFF

V gene: TRBV20-1
J gene: TRBJ1-1
CDR3 protein: CSAPGAGREDTEAFF

V gene: TRBV4-3
J gene: TRBJ2-7
CDR3 protein: CASSPFGGPYEQYF

V gene: TRBV15
J gene: TRBJ2-7
CDR3 protein: CATSRDRLYYEQYF

V gene: TRBV18
J gene: TRBJ2-1
CDR3 protein: CASSPRGVYNEQFF